Presented here are 27 T cell receptor beta chains from one specimen sequenced in a study of neurological immune-mediated disorders. The time point: longitudinal time-point 1 (baseline). TCRdb re-analysed the 5' RACE reads in MiXCR, keeping a single row per CDR3 protein. This repertoire shows more than 70,000 distinct CDR3 sequences, about 10% found once; its top ten account for 9.5% to 10%. Sequenced material: PBMCs. These receptors were collected from a man aged 25 to 40 in good health.

This clonotype was picked up many times. The chain couples TRBV20-1 to TRBJ2-7; 7 positions agree with TRBD2. This CDR3 is built from 16 residues. With V trimmed by 6 bases and J by 6 bases, 20 bases remained unmatched. Germline loops: CDR1 DFQATT, CDR2 SNEGSKA (reference sequence). DNA for the CDR3: TGCAGTGCGCCGAAAACTAGCGCTGCGGGGTCTGGCGAGCAGTACTTC. The encoded protein is CSAPKTSAAGSGEQYF.

This clonotype was observed at least ten times. The CDR3 DNA follows: TGTGCCAGCAGTTGGTCACTAGAGCAAGAGACCCAGTACTTC. Translating it yields CASSWSLEQETQYF. The chain links TRBV6-2 or TRBV6-3 to TRBJ2-5, with D tentatively TRBD2 (5 bases). From germline, CDR1 is MNHEY and CDR2 SVGEGT. The CDR3 consists of 14 residues. Trimming left V 4 bases short and J 2 bases short, with 11 bases between.

This clonotype was seen at least ten times. This chain links TRBV2 with TRBJ1-2, with 7 bases fitting TRBD1. The CDR3 length is 15 residues. The V segment lost 5 bases and the J segment 2 bases; nucleotides outside the gene matches: 8. Germline-derived CDR1 and CDR2 are SNHLY and FYNNEI. The CDR3 DNA reads TGTGCCAGCAGTCCCTCGGACAGGCCCAACTATGGCTACACCTTC. Translation: CASSPSDRPNYGYTF.

The CDR3 loop reads CASSLAPQYEQYF. The DNA for the CDR3 is TGTGCCAGCAGCTTAGCACCCCAATACGAGCAGTACTTC. V gene TRBV7-9 combines with J gene TRBJ2-7, with D uncertain. Germline assignment: CDR1 SEHNR and CDR2 FQNEAQ (reference sequence). The CDR3 sequence is 13 residues long. Trimming removed 0 bases from V and 4 bases from J, with 7 bases in between.

This clonotype was seen repeatedly, ten times or more. The rearrangement uses TRBV6-4 and TRBJ1-2; no clear D. CDR1 is MRHNA and CDR2 is SNTAGT in the germline V gene. There are 11 residues in the CDR3. V shed 6 bases and J shed 6 bases, with 8 bases lying between them. The CDR3 is CASRRMDGYTF. CDR3 sequence (DNA): TGTGCCAGCAGGAGGATGGATGGCTACACCTTC.

This clonotype has ten or more counts. The chain recombines TRBV28 with TRBJ2-7; 10 nucleotides match TRBD2. This CDR3 is 14 amino acids long. Losses at the gene ends were 6 bases for V and 3 bases for J; bases not matched to a gene: 5. Germline assignment: CDR1 MDHEN and CDR2 SYDVKM. For the CDR3, the DNA is TGTGCCAGCAGCCCCGGGACTAGCGTCTACGAGCAGTACTTC. Translated, it gives CASSPGTSVYEQYF.

This clonotype has more than one count but fewer than ten. V usage is TRBV27 and J usage is TRBJ1-2, with a weak D call TRBD1 (5 bases). CDR3 length: 16 amino acids. The germline V and J ends were trimmed by 2 bases and 0 bases, with 13 bases remaining between them. CDR1 is MNHEY, CDR2 SMNVEV, per germline (reference sequence). The CDR3, as DNA: TGTGCCAGCAGTTTAATCCCGAGGGGAGCTAACTATGGCTACACCTTC. It codes for CASSLIPRGANYGYTF.

This clonotype was seen many times. The rearrangement uses TRBV3-1 and TRBJ2-6; D unresolved. The CDR3 consists of 15 residues. Germline V gene sequence: CDR1 LGHDT, CDR2 YNNKEL (reference sequence). V lost 6 bases and J lost 1, with 10 bases in between. The CDR3 here is CASSPGRSGANVLTF. The CDR3 DNA reads as TGTGCCAGCAGTCCCGGCAGGTCTGGGGCCAACGTCCTGACTTTC.

This clonotype has at least ten counts. The CDR3 loop is CASSPRGHSGRAVEQYF. CDR3 DNA: TGTGCCAGCAGCCCCCGGGGCCATAGCGGGAGGGCCGTCGAGCAGTACTTC. This chain uses TRBV12-3 or TRBV12-4 with TRBJ2-7; 11 nucleotides match TRBD2. The junction had 16 bases not matched to a gene; V was cut back by 6 bases and J by 6 bases. This CDR3 is built from 17 residues.

At least ten counts were recorded for this clonotype. The V and J genes are TRBV4-1 and TRBJ1-3, with D unresolved. The V and J ends lost 0 bases and 4 bases respectively, with 19 bases between them. The CDR3 contains 18 residues. CDR1 and CDR2 (germline): MGHRA, YSYEKL. CDR3 nucleotides: TGCGCCAGCAGCCAAGAGGAGTTGGGGTCCGCACAAGGAAACACCATATATTTT. Translation: CASSQEELGSAQGNTIYF.

This clonotype was seen ten or more times. The chain employs TRBV4-1 and TRBJ2-5, with a weak D call TRBD2 (5 bases). Germline V lookup: CDR1 MGHRA, CDR2 YSYEKL. The CDR3 is 14 amino acids. The V end lost 4 bases, the J end lost 5 bases, and 14 bases lay between the germline ends. CDR3 DNA: TGCGCCAGCAGCCCTTTAACTAGATACGAGACCCAGTACTTC. Its translation is CASSPLTRYETQYF.

This clonotype was counted many times. The chain links TRBV5-1 to TRBJ2-3; TRBD1 is a possible D gene (6 bases). Germline V gene data show CDR1 as SGHRS and CDR2 as YFSETQ. The CDR3 consists of 14 residues. V gave up 4 bases and J gave up 5 bases, with 14 bases separating them. The CDR3 nucleotides read TGCGCCAGCAGCCCGAACCCAGGGGTAGATACGCAGTATTTT. Protein: CASSPNPGVDTQYF.

This clonotype was detected many times. The chain carries TRBV27 and TRBJ2-7; D is perhaps TRBD1 (5 bases). The CDR3 sequence is 13 residues long. Trimming cost V 3 bases and J 4 bases, with 10 bases left between them. In germline, CDR1 is MNHEY, CDR2 SMNVEV (reference sequence). CDR3 amino acids: CASSFRSGYEQYF. CDR3 nucleotide sequence: TGTGCCAGCAGTTTCCGGTCAGGGTACGAGCAGTACTTC.

This clonotype was counted at least ten times. The chain joins TRBV3-1 to TRBJ2-7; D assignment may be TRBD1 or TRBD2 (7 bases each). The CDR3 extends over 14 amino acids. CDR1 and CDR2 from the germline V gene are LGHDT and YNNKEL (reference sequence). CDR3 DNA: TGTGCTTCGCGGGGGACAGAGCGGGCCTACGAGCAGTACTTC. Residues: CASRGTERAYEQYF.

This chain links TRBV5-1 with TRBJ1-3, with 9 bases that match TRBD1. CDR1 is SGHRS, CDR2 YFSETQ, per germline. This CDR3 contains 16 residues. V lost 5 bases to trimming and J lost 4 bases; unmatched junction nucleotides: 10. The CDR3 nucleotides read TGCGCCAGCAGTTCGGGACAGGGCCTGATCGGAAACACCATATATTTT. Translated: CASSSGQGLIGNTIYF.

This clonotype was seen a handful of times. The chain has TRBV20-1 and TRBJ2-3, with TRBD2 as a possible D gene (5 bases). V was clipped by 3 bases and J by 2 bases, with 9 bases between them. Looked up from germline, CDR1 is DFQATT and CDR2 is SNEGSKA (reference sequence). CDR3 length: 13 amino acids. The CDR3 nucleotides are TGCAGTGCTAGTTCCGGGGACACAGATACGCAGTATTTT. The encoded protein is CSASSGDTDTQYF.

The chain couples TRBV20-1 to TRBJ2-2; 9 nucleotides match TRBD2. Trimming at V came to 0 bases and at J to 3 bases, leaving 5 bases not matched to a gene. The germline V gene encodes CDR1 DFQATT and CDR2 SNEGSKA (reference sequence). This CDR3 comprises 16 residues. The CDR3 loop reads CSARDGSSGDTGELFF. As DNA, the CDR3 is TGCAGTGCTAGAGATGGCTCTAGCGGGGACACCGGGGAGCTGTTTTTT.

Only a few counts were recorded for this clonotype. This chain connects TRBV7-2 to TRBJ2-3; 12 positions match TRBD2. Germline V gene sequence: CDR1 SGHTA, CDR2 FQGNSA. J lost 4 bases, V lost 1 base, and 6 bases had no gene match. The length of the CDR3 is 17 residues. Written as DNA, the CDR3 is TGTGCCAGCAGCTTAGGGACTAGCGGGACCTATCCAGATACGCAGTATTTT. Translating it yields CASSLGTSGTYPDTQYF.

This clonotype was seen repeatedly, ten times or more. The chain employs TRBV7-2 and TRBJ2-1; 13 bases are shared with TRBD2. Germline CDR1 SGHTA, CDR2 FQGNSA. Unmatched junction bases numbered 12, after V lost 5 bases and J lost 8 bases. The CDR3 is made up of 17 amino acids. The CDR3 sequence: CASSVTGTSGISDEQFF. DNA of the CDR3: TGTGCCAGCAGCGTGACCGGGACTAGCGGGATTTCTGATGAGCAGTTCTTC.

This clonotype was seen repeatedly, ten times or more. The chain uses TRBV12-3 or TRBV12-4 and TRBJ2-3; 9 bases are a match to TRBD2. This CDR3 is 17 amino acids long. Trimming at V came to 0 bases and at J to 3 bases, leaving 7 bases not matched to a gene. DNA of the CDR3: TGTGCCAGCAGTTTAGCATTGGCGGGAGGGGGTACAGATACGCAGTATTTT. This gives the protein CASSLALAGGGTDTQYF.

The chain recombines TRBV9 with TRBJ2-2, with 12 bases lining up with TRBD2. This CDR3 is 16 amino acids long. In germline, CDR1 is SGDLS, CDR2 YYNGEE. V shed 0 bases and J 5 bases; nucleotides not matched to a gene: 2. The chain's CDR3 is CASSVDTSGRTGELFF. DNA of the CDR3: TGTGCCAGCAGCGTAGACACTAGCGGGAGGACCGGGGAGCTGTTTTTT. Full variable domain (remainder filled in from reference TRBV9 and TRBJ2-2): DSGVTQTPKHLITATGQRVTLRCSPRSGDLSVYWYQQSLDQGLQFLIQYYNGEERAKGNILERFSAQQFPDLHSELNLSSLELGDSALYFCASSVDTSGRTGELFFGEGSRLTVL.

This clonotype turned up a few times. The CDR3: CSVRTGLAGETQYF. In DNA form, the CDR3 reads TGCAGCGTCCGCACCGGACTAGCGGGAGAGACCCAGTACTTC. V and J are TRBV29-1 and TRBJ2-5; 11 bases map to TRBD2. V trimming: 6 bases; J trimming: 4 bases; junction bases outside the gene matches: 7. The CDR3 consists of 14 residues. CDR1 is SQVTM, CDR2 ANQGSEA, per germline.

Worth noting for this clonotype: A much larger clonotype is one base distant, so this may be a read error. V usage is TRBV2 and J usage is TRBJ2-2; the D call may be TRBD1 or TRBD2 (5 bases each). Germline assignment: CDR1 SNHLY and CDR2 FYNNEI. The CDR3 runs 15 residues. CDR3 DNA sequence: TGTGCCAGCAAAATAGGGACGGGGAACACCGGGGAGCCGTTTTTT. Its translation: CASKIGTGNTGEPFF.

This clonotype was seen a handful of times. V is TRBV20-1 and J is TRBJ2-5; TRBD2 agrees at 7 bases. V lost 6 bases and J lost 0; bases outside the gene matches: 10. The CDR3 has 15 amino acids. Germline lookup yields CDR1 DFQATT and CDR2 SNEGSKA (reference sequence). The CDR3 protein is CSATTGREHQETQYF. In nucleotides, the CDR3 is TGCAGTGCAACTACGGGGCGGGAGCACCAAGAGACCCAGTACTTC.

This clonotype was detected ten times or more. The V and J genes are TRBV28 and TRBJ2-7; 10 bases line up with TRBD1. With V trimmed by 7 bases and J by 4 bases, 7 bases remained unmatched. Germline V gives CDR1 MDHEN, CDR2 SYDVKM. This CDR3 has 14 amino acids. CDR3: CASTRTGGFYEQYF. The CDR3 region has the DNA TGTGCCAGCACCCGGACAGGGGGTTTTTACGAGCAGTACTTC. The variable domain in full, completed from reference TRBV28 and TRBJ2-7, reads DVKVTQSSRYLVKRTGEKVFLECVQDMDHENMFWYRQDPGLGLRLIYFSYDVKMKEKGDIPEGYSVSREKKERFSLILESASTNQTSMYLCASTRTGGFYEQYFGPGTRLTVT.

This clonotype was picked up many times. CDR3 sequence (DNA): TGTGCCAGCAGTTTCGACGGATCTGGAAACACCATATATTTT. Amino acids: CASSFDGSGNTIYF. The chain employs TRBV12-3 or TRBV12-4 and TRBJ1-3; no reliable D call. Trimming shortened V by 3 bases and J by 1 base, and 7 bases separated the two germline ends. This CDR3 has 14 amino acids.

This clonotype was seen ten or more times. The V and J genes are TRBV20-1 and TRBJ1-4; 7 bases map to TRBD1. CDR1 DFQATT and CDR2 SNEGSKA come from the germline V gene (reference sequence). V gave up 0 bases and J gave up 7 bases; unmatched junction bases: 11. The CDR3 loop spans 16 amino acids. The CDR3 loop reads CSARDIGGGRGEKLFF. CDR3 nucleotide sequence: TGCAGTGCTAGAGATATTGGAGGGGGCAGGGGTGAAAAACTGTTTTTT.